The 17 T cell receptor beta chains presented below share a single source sample, sequenced in a study of T cells after yellow fever vaccination. MiXCR, applied by TCRdb to the 5' RACE reads, yields one record per CDR3 protein. The data contain roughly 310,000 distinct CDR3 sequences, 7.5% to 9% of them singletons. Sequenced material: PBMCs, taken on the day of the first yellow fever vaccination. The receptors shown here come from a man in his late teens or twenties who received the YFV17D yellow fever vaccine.

This clonotype was observed a few times. This chain links TRBV7-2 with TRBJ2-4; no definite D call. Trimming pared 5 bases from V and 0 bases from J, leaving 14 bases between. The CDR3 is made up of 16 amino acids. The V gene's germline CDR1 is SGHTA and CDR2 FQGNSA. In nucleotides, the CDR3 is TGTGCCAGCAGCCCCCAGGTCCTACCAGCCAAAAACATTCAGTACTTC. It specifies CASSPQVLPAKNIQYF.

This clonotype was observed a few times. J is TRBJ1-1 and V is TRBV12-3 or TRBV12-4; D gene unclear. The CDR3 consists of 12 residues. Trimming cost V 7 bases and J 2 bases, with 8 bases left between them. CDR3 amino acids: CASNFGNTEAFF. CDR3 bases: TGTGCCAGCAACTTCGGAAACACTGAAGCTTTCTTT.

The rearrangement uses TRBV6-2 or TRBV6-3 and TRBJ1-1; D might be TRBD1 (6 bases). Germline V gives CDR1 MNHEY, CDR2 SVGEGT. V was shortened by 6 bases and J by 7 bases, with 15 bases between the two germline ends. The CDR3 is 13 residues long. As DNA, the CDR3 is TGTGCCAGCAGCCAGACAGGCCTCCGTGAAGCTTTCTTT. Encoded protein: CASSQTGLREAFF.

The V call is TRBV6-2 or TRBV6-3, the J call TRBJ2-1; tentative D call: TRBD2 (6 bases). Germline CDR1 reads MNHEY; CDR2 reads SVGEGT. V lost 4 bases to trimming and J lost 12 bases, with 10 bases between them. The CDR3 totals 11 residues. The CDR3 protein is CASSFGGPQFF. Written as DNA, the CDR3 is TGTGCCAGCAGTTTCGGGGGACCGCAGTTCTTC.

This clonotype has a handful of counts. This chain's CDR3 is CASSQELAGTSVYNEQFF. The CDR3 nucleotides read TGCGCCAGCAGCCAAGAGCTTGCCGGGACTAGCGTATACAATGAGCAGTTCTTC. The chain employs TRBV4-3 and TRBJ2-1; 10 bases are shared with TRBD2. The CDR3 spans 18 residues. CDR1 and CDR2 (germline): LGHNA, YSLEER. V shed 0 bases, J shed 4 bases, and the junction held 9 bases outside the gene matches.

The CDR3 protein is CASRRQGPYEQYF. CDR3 in DNA: TGTGCCAGCAGGCGACAGGGCCCCTACGAGCAGTACTTC. The chain joins TRBV6-1 to TRBJ2-7, with 7 bases lining up with TRBD1. Germline V gene sequence: CDR1 MNHNS, CDR2 SASEGT. CDR3 size: 13 residues. V gave up 6 bases and J gave up 2 bases; unmatched junction bases: 4.

V gene TRBV19 combines with J gene TRBJ2-1; D is undetermined. The CDR3 runs 14 residues. The germline V gene encodes CDR1 LNHDA and CDR2 SQIVND (reference sequence). Trimming removed 3 bases from V and 8 bases from J, with 14 bases in between. The CDR3 reads CASSIGPLRYEQFF. In DNA, the CDR3 is TGTGCCAGTAGTATTGGACCGCTTAGGTATGAGCAGTTCTTC.

V usage is TRBV5-6 and J usage is TRBJ2-1; 7 bases are a match to TRBD1. CDR1 is SGHDT and CDR2 is YYEEEE in the germline V gene. V lost 4 bases to trimming and J lost 3 bases; unmatched junction nucleotides: 10. The CDR3 extends over 16 amino acids. The CDR3 sequence: CASSRSPGQFYNEQFF. Here the CDR3 DNA reads TGTGCCAGCAGCCGATCCCCGGGACAGTTCTACAATGAGCAGTTCTTC.

This clonotype was observed at least ten times. Here the CDR3 reads CASSPLLRPYGYTF. The CDR3 DNA follows: TGTGCCAGCAGTCCTCTCTTAAGACCCTATGGCTACACCTTC. The V and J genes are TRBV12-3 or TRBV12-4 and TRBJ1-2; D gene uncertain. The length of the CDR3 is 14 residues. Between the trimmed V and J ends, which lost 5 bases and 4 bases, there was a span of 14 bases.

In this sample, this clonotype turned up many times. The chain recombines TRBV7-3 with TRBJ1-1, with D unresolved. V was shortened by 2 bases and J by 4 bases, with 11 bases between the two germline ends. The germline V gene encodes CDR1 SGHTA and CDR2 FQGTGA. There are 14 residues in the CDR3. The CDR3 sequence is CASSLYPGITEAFF. The CDR3 coding sequence is TGTGCCAGCAGCTTATACCCTGGGATCACTGAAGCTTTCTTT. Together with reference TRBV7-3 and TRBJ1-1, the CDR3 gives the full variable domain: GAGVSQTPSNKVTEKGKYVELRCDPISGHTALYWYRQSLGQGPEFLIYFQGTGAADDSGLPNDRFFAVRPEGSVSTLKIQRTERGDSAVYLCASSLYPGITEAFFGQGTRLTVV.

This clonotype showed up just a few times. The chain has TRBV12-3 or TRBV12-4 and TRBJ1-1; a weak D match, TRBD1 (6 bases). The CDR3 extends over 14 amino acids. V lost 6 bases and J 1 base, leaving 12 bases between the germline ends. The DNA of the CDR3 is TGTGCCAGCAGGGCCGGGACACCGAACACTGAAGCTTTCTTT. This gives the protein CASRAGTPNTEAFF.

The chain combines TRBV6-2 or TRBV6-3 with TRBJ2-1, with 8 bases aligning to TRBD2. CDR3 length equals 14 residues. Germline V gene sequence: CDR1 MNHEY, CDR2 SVGEGT. The V segment lost 6 bases and the J segment 5 bases; nucleotides outside the gene matches: 6. CDR3: CASSLSGGHNEQFF. CDR3 coding DNA: TGTGCCAGCAGCCTAAGCGGGGGTCACAATGAGCAGTTCTTC.

This clonotype appeared a few times. This sequence joins TRBV7-3 and TRBJ2-3; 7 bases are a match to TRBD2. The germline gives CDR1 SGHTA, CDR2 FQGTGA. V dropped 5 bases and J dropped 3; count of bases not matched to a gene: 5. There are 14 residues in the CDR3. CDR3 sequence: CASSPGLETDTQYF. The CDR3 coding sequence is TGTGCCAGCAGCCCCGGACTAGAAACAGATACGCAGTATTTT.

The sample holds many counts of this clonotype. The V and J genes are TRBV28 and TRBJ1-2; TRBD1 might be the D (5 bases). V lost 6 bases, J lost 5 bases, and 13 bases lay in between. CDR1 and CDR2 from the germline V gene are MDHEN and SYDVKM. CDR3 size: 13 residues. The DNA for the CDR3 is TGTGCCAGCAGCCTGGGGGGGGAATATGGCTACACCTTC. Amino acid sequence: CASSLGGEYGYTF.

In its sample, this clonotype was seen a few times. The chain joins TRBV4-1 to TRBJ1-6; D unresolved. The CDR3 consists of 12 residues. The ends were cut back, 0 bases at V and 9 bases at J, with 3 bases in the middle. In germline, CDR1 is MGHRA, CDR2 YSYEKL. CDR3: CASSQDFSPLHF. In nucleotides, the CDR3 is TGCGCCAGCAGCCAAGATTTTTCACCCCTCCACTTT.

This clonotype was seen repeatedly, ten times or more. The chain combines TRBV20-1 with TRBJ2-3; the match to TRBD2 covers 9 bases. V was clipped by 5 bases and J by 0 bases; unmatched bases: 3. Germline lookup yields CDR1 DFQATT and CDR2 SNEGSKA (reference sequence). The CDR3 spans 14 residues. CDR3: CSAQRGESTDTQYF. The CDR3 DNA sequence: TGCAGTGCTCAGCGGGGGGAGAGCACAGATACGCAGTATTTT.

The gene calls are TRBV7-7 and TRBJ2-5, with 9 bases that match TRBD1. J was trimmed by 4 bases and V by 2 bases; bases with no gene match: 11. The CDR3 spans 17 residues. Germline CDR1 and CDR2: SSHAT and FNYEAQ (reference sequence). CDR3 sequence (DNA): TGTGCCAGCAGCTTAACCAGACCCGGGACAGGGTCAGAGACCCAGTACTTC. It translates to CASSLTRPGTGSETQYF.